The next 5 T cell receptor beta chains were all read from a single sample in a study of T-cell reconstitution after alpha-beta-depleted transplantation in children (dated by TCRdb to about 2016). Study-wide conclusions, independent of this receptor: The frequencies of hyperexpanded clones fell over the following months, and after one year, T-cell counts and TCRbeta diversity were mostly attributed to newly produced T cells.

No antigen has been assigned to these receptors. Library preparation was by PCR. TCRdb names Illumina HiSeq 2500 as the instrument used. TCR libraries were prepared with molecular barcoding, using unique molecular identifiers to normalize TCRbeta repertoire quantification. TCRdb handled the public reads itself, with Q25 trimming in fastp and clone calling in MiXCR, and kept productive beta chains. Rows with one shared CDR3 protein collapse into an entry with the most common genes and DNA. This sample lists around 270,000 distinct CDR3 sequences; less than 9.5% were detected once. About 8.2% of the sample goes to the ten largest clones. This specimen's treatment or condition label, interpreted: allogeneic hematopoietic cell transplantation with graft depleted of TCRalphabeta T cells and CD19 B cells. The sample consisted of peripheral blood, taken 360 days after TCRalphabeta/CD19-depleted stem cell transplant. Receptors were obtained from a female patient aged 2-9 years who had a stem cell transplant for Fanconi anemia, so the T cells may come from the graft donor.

The CDR3 protein is CSAWVAGEQETQYF. CDR3 DNA sequence: TGCAGTGCTTGGGTAGCGGGGGAACAAGAGACCCAGTACTTC. The chain is built from TRBV20-1 and TRBJ2-5; 9 bases match TRBD2. The length of the CDR3 is 14 residues. V lost 5 bases to trimming and J lost 2 bases; unmatched junction nucleotides: 6. The V gene's germline CDR1 is DFQATT and CDR2 SNEGSKA (reference sequence).

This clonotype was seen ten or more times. CDR3 loop: CASRLLASPYNEQFF. In nucleotides, the CDR3 is TGTGCCAGCAGACTCCTTGCGTCCCCGTACAATGAGCAGTTCTTC. This chain connects TRBV3-1 to TRBJ2-1; D is ambiguous. Per germline, CDR1 LGHDT and CDR2 YNNKEL (reference sequence). V was shortened by 6 bases and J by 4 bases, with 16 bases between the two germline ends. The CDR3 consists of 15 residues.

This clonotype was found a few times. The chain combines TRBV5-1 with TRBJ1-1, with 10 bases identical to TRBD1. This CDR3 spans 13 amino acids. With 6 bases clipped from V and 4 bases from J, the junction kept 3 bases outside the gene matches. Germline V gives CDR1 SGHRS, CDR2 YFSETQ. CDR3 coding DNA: TGCGCCAGCAAGGGACAGGGGATCACTGAAGCTTTCTTT. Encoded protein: CASKGQGITEAFF.

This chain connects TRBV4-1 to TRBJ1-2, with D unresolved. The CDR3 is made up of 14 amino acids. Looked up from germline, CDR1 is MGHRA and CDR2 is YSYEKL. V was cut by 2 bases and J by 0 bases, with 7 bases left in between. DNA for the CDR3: TGCGCCAGCAGCCAAACCGATGCTAACTATGGCTACACCTTC. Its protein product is CASSQTDANYGYTF.

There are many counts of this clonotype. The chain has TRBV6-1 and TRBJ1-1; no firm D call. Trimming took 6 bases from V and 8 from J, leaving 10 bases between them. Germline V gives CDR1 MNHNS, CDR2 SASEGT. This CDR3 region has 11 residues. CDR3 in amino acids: CASSDGEEAFF. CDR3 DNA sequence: TGTGCCAGCAGCGACGGCGAAGAAGCTTTCTTT.